One TCR beta chain is described in this entry. The V end was cut by 5 bases, the J end by 0 bases, with 12 bases between. This CDR3 is built from 16 residues. The germline gives CDR1 SGHNT, CDR2 YYREEE (reference sequence). These data are taken from a study of blood T cell repertoires in COVID-19. Clones were sequenced by immunoSEQ multiplex PCR, and TCRdb holds only the in-frame ones, with some missing. The sample lists approximately 170,000 clones, nearly 90% seen once, with approximately 2% in the top ten. Material: peripheral blood. The rearrangement joins TRBV5-4 to TRBJ2-6; D is perhaps TRBD1 (5 bases). This receptor was identified in a man aged 18 to 29 who had recovered from COVID-19. CDR3: CASSPGSFSGANVLTF. The CDR3 DNA reads as TGTGCCAGCAGTCCAGGGTCTTTCTCTGGGGCCAACGTCCTGACTTTC.